This TCR beta chain was profiled in a study of T cell responses to AZD1222 COVID-19 vaccine. Study-level findings and limits: Researchers report vaccine-associated CD4 TCRs spanning spike, with dominance at 160-218 and 743-854. With two AZD1222 doses given, Spike-specific TCR breadth and depth both rose. At baseline, just five or six AZD1222 recipients tested seropositive.

Sequencing was performed with immunoSEQ multiplex PCR; in TCRdb, only in-frame clones are kept and a portion is missing. The data show roughly 200,000 clones, 90% to 95% seen once. CDR1 LGHNA and CDR2 YNFKEQ come from the germline V gene. V was clipped by 1 base and J by 2 bases, with 18 bases between them. The CDR3 is 17 residues long. As to this clone: Its antigen is currently unknown.

This sequence was found in an adult in good health. The sample consisted of peripheral blood, taken on day 0 of MenACWY control vaccination. The rearrangement links TRBV4-2 to TRBJ2-7; D may be TRBD1 or TRBD2 (6 bases each). The DNA for the CDR3 is TGTGCCAGCAGCCAAGTTGGGGGGCAGGCGGGGACCTACGAGCAGTACTTC. This sequence encodes CASSQVGGQAGTYEQYF.